This TCR beta chain was recovered during a study of T cell responses to AZD1222 COVID-19 vaccine. Whole-study findings and limits: Among those given AZD1222, only five to seven were seropositive at baseline. In a largely white British group with more females than males, clonal diversity was possibly underestimated. Spike as a whole was targeted by vaccine-associated CD4 TCRs, dominant at 160-218 and 743-854.

The CDR3 is made up of 12 amino acids. The V gene end was trimmed by 6 bases and the J gene end by 14 bases; junction bases not matched to a gene: 10. Per the germline V gene, CDR1 is PRHDT and CDR2 is FYEKMQ (reference sequence). Comment on this clone: No antigen is known for it.

Profiled with immunoSEQ multiplex PCR; TCRdb holds only in-frame clones, not every one. Among 110,000 to 150,000 clones listed, 70% to 90% were seen once. This TCR derives from an adult in good health. Here the sequenced sample was peripheral blood, taken on day 0 of AZD1222 vaccination. V is TRBV13 and J is TRBJ2-1, with 7 bases fitting TRBD2. In DNA form, the CDR3 reads TGTGCCAGCAGTCAGAAGGGACTATCGGAGTTCTTC. Its translation: CASSQKGLSEFF.